This TCR beta chain comes out of a study of identical twins. Broader study findings: With beta out-of-frame sequences, excess sharing by twins was weaker. Beta clonotypes that were abundant in cord blood contained fewer insertions, a pattern absent from memory repertoires.

In regard to this clonotype: Antigen unknown.

cDNA molecules carried unique molecular identifiers, and template switching added a universal primer site. TCRdb re-called the 5' RACE reads through MiXCR, storing one row per CDR3 protein. The sample contains 1.5 million to 2 million distinct CDR3 sequences, less than 35% of which appear only once. The donors were all healthy and Caucasian. V was clipped by 0 bases and J by 8 bases, with 11 bases between them. The CDR3 is 14 residues long. Germline CDR1 and CDR2: MGHRA and YSYEKL. The sequence derives from a newborn girl in good health. The chain combines TRBV4-1 with TRBJ2-1, with unresolved D. The sequenced sample consisted of cord blood. The CDR3 here is CASSQETAKDEQFF. The CDR3 nucleotides are TGCGCCAGCAGCCAAGAAACTGCCAAGGATGAGCAGTTCTTC.